This T cell receptor (beta chain) was identified during a study of T cells in Graves' hyperthyroidism and ophthalmopathy. Amplified regions were TCR beta CDR3 sequences from RNA transcripts. In the first-round RT-PCR of the TCR CDR3, the HTBI primer set was used. TCRdb re-called the multiplex PCR reads through MiXCR, storing one row per CDR3 protein. The sample comprises fewer than 800,000 distinct CDR3 sequences, 16% of which are singletons, and around 8% rests with the top ten. The material sequenced was blood. This receptor was obtained from a man in his late teens or twenties with Graves' hyperthyroidism.

The DNA for the CDR3 is TGTGCCTGGAGTGTACAGGGCCATACGCAGTATTTT. This sequence encodes CAWSVQGHTQYF. The chain links TRBV30 to TRBJ2-3; the D gene is possibly TRBD1 (6 bases). The CDR3 is 12 amino acids. CDR1 is GTSNPN, CDR2 SVGIG, per germline (reference sequence). The germline V and J ends were trimmed by 0 bases and 7 bases, with 8 bases remaining between them.